These 13 T cell receptor beta chains came from one sample sequenced in a study of blood T cell repertoires in COVID-19 (dated by TCRdb to the early 2020s). Library method: the immunoSEQ multiplex PCR assay. This is the immuneACCESS table as TCRdb keeps it, with only in-frame sequences that have V and J called. A part of the clones is gone; compared with another copy, unresolved V genes explain less than half, and the rest is unexplained. Recorded for this sample are 250,000 to 350,000 clones; 89% of them occurred a single time. The ten biggest clones cover about 12% of the sample. The sample consisted of peripheral blood. Every receptor here comes from a woman aged 55-69 years with acute or convalescent COVID-19.

The chain links TRBV4-3 to TRBJ2-7, with 7 bases fitting TRBD1. The CDR3 covers 13 residues. From germline, CDR1 is LGHNA and CDR2 YSLEER. V shed 5 bases, J shed 6 bases, and the junction held 7 bases outside the gene matches. Here the CDR3 DNA reads TGCGCCAGCAGCGATGACAGGGTTCGCGAGCAGTACTTC. Translation gives CASSDDRVREQYF.

J is TRBJ1-2 and V is TRBV5-4, with D tentatively TRBD1 (5 bases). V dropped 4 bases and J dropped 2 bases, with 9 bases sitting between them. The length of the CDR3 is 13 residues. Per germline, CDR1 SGHNT and CDR2 YYREEE (reference sequence). In DNA, the CDR3 is TGTGCCAGCAGCGTGGACAAAAACTATGGCTACACCTTC. Translated: CASSVDKNYGYTF.

The V call is TRBV18, the J call TRBJ1-2, with 8 nucleotides matching TRBD1. J gave up 4 bases and V 6 bases, and 10 bases lay outside the gene matches. This CDR3 is built from 15 residues. From germline, CDR1 is KGHSH and CDR2 LQKENI. CDR3 loop: CASSRKTGASYGYTF. The CDR3 nucleotides read TGTGCCAGCTCCCGCAAGACAGGGGCTAGCTATGGCTACACCTTC. The variable domain in full, with the rest retrieved from reference TRBV18 and TRBJ1-2, is NAGVMQNPRHLVRRRGQEARLRCSPMKGHSHVYWYRQLPEEGLKFMVYLQKENIIDESGMPKERFSAEFPKEGPSILRIQQVVRGDSAAYFCASSRKTGASYGYTFGSGTRLTVV.

This clone came up once. The CDR3 loop is CASRKDRANTGELFF. In DNA, the CDR3 is TGTGCCAGCAGGAAGGACAGGGCGAACACCGGGGAGCTGTTTTTT. The V gene is TRBV6-4, the J gene TRBJ2-2; 8 bases align to TRBD1. J lost 0 bases, V lost 6 bases, and 3 bases had no gene match. The V gene's germline CDR1 is MRHNA and CDR2 SNTAGT. CDR3 length equals 15 residues.

J is TRBJ2-3 and V is TRBV6-5; D uncertain. This CDR3 spans 14 amino acids. Per the germline V gene, CDR1 is MNHEY and CDR2 is SVGAGI. Between the trimmed V and J ends, which lost 2 bases and 0 bases, there was a span of 6 bases. Here the CDR3 reads CASSYGPSTDTQYF. CDR3 nucleotides: TGTGCCAGCAGTTACGGCCCTAGCACAGATACGCAGTATTTT.

This clone was detected only once. The chain couples TRBV15 to TRBJ2-1; D not certain. This CDR3 contains 13 residues. The V and J ends lost 0 bases and 7 bases respectively, with 7 bases between them. Per germline, CDR1 LNHNV and CDR2 YYDKDF (reference sequence). Here the CDR3 reads CATSRDPGNEQFF. The CDR3 DNA reads TGTGCCACCAGCAGAGATCCCGGGAATGAGCAGTTCTTC.

V gene TRBV11-3 combines with J gene TRBJ2-1; perhaps TRBD1 as D (7 bases). The CDR3 loop spans 17 amino acids. Germline values: CDR1 SGHNT, CDR2 YENEEA. With 3 bases removed from V and 4 bases from J, the gap between germline ends came to 19 bases. CDR3 coding DNA: TGTGCCAGCAGCTTTGGAGGGACAGACGGACTATACAATGAGCAGTTCTTC. It yields the protein CASSFGGTDGLYNEQFF.

This clone was seen just once. The V and J genes are TRBV6-6 and TRBJ2-2; 14 nucleotides match TRBD2. The germline CDR1 and CDR2 sequences are MNHNY and SVGAGI (reference sequence). The CDR3 covers 16 residues. Trimming removed 5 bases from V and 7 bases from J; junction bases left unmatched: 6. The CDR3 sequence: CASSRGLAGGFGELFF. DNA for the CDR3: TGTGCCAGCAGTCGAGGACTAGCGGGAGGTTTCGGGGAGCTGTTTTTT.

This clone has only one observation. This sequence joins TRBV9 and TRBJ2-7; 9 positions match TRBD2. Germline V lookup: CDR1 SGDLS, CDR2 YYNGEE. The CDR3 sequence is 15 residues long. With 2 bases clipped from V and 7 bases from J, the junction kept 10 bases outside the gene matches. The CDR3 here is CASSVSPLAGWEQYF. The CDR3 bases are TGTGCCAGCAGCGTGAGTCCCCTAGCGGGGTGGGAGCAGTACTTC. The entire variable domain, with the rest obtained from reference TRBV9 and TRBJ2-7, is as follows: DSGVTQTPKHLITATGQRVTLRCSPRSGDLSVYWYQQSLDQGLQFLIQYYNGEERAKGNILERFSAQQFPDLHSELNLSSLELGDSALYFCASSVSPLAGWEQYFGPGTRLTVT.

This clone was seen a few times. V gene TRBV2 combines with J gene TRBJ2-2, with 7 bases matching TRBD1. Losses at the gene ends were 5 bases for V and 0 bases for J; bases not matched to a gene: 3. The CDR3 consists of 15 residues. The germline CDR1 and CDR2 sequences are SNHLY and FYNNEI. The CDR3 sequence: CASSRTGPNTGELFF. The CDR3 DNA is TGTGCCAGCAGTCGGACAGGACCGAACACCGGGGAGCTGTTTTTT.

The CDR3 here is CASSQVGAGTDTQYF. CDR3 coding DNA: TGCGCCAGCAGCCAAGTGGGCGCCGGCACAGATACGCAGTATTTT. The chain has TRBV4-3 and TRBJ2-3, with unresolved D. The CDR3 contains 15 residues. Trimming removed 1 base from V and 1 base from J, with 9 bases in between. Germline CDR1 LGHNA, CDR2 YSLEER.

The chain recombines TRBV27 with TRBJ2-1, with TRBD2 identical over 12 bases. The CDR3 spans 15 residues. The trim removed 4 bases at V and 2 bases at J, leaving 0 bases unmatched. Germline V gene data show CDR1 as MNHEY and CDR2 as SMNVEV (reference sequence). For the CDR3, the DNA is TGTGCCAGCAGTTGGACTAGCGGGACCTACAATGAGCAGTTCTTC. Encoded protein: CASSWTSGTYNEQFF.

The rearrangement joins TRBV28 to TRBJ1-5; D unresolved. Germline V lookup: CDR1 MDHEN, CDR2 SYDVKM. This CDR3 is 14 amino acids long. V was clipped by 9 bases and J by 4 bases, with 16 bases between them. This chain's CDR3 is CASGEGSGNQPQHF. For the CDR3, the DNA is TGTGCCAGTGGGGAGGGAAGCGGGAATCAGCCCCAGCATTTT.